The 20 T cell receptor beta chains presented below share a single source sample, sequenced in a study of technical replicates of blood from a few donors (dated by TCRdb to 2016 to 2017). Libraries were built with the immunoSEQ multiplex PCR assay. TCRdb carries this immuneACCESS record with in-frame sequences only. Its versions omit some clonotypes, under half of them owing to an unresolved V gene in the studies checked, with the rest unexplained. The sample contains roughly 85,000 clones, approximately 95% of them found a single time. 0.2% to 0.3% of the sample comes from the top ten. The sequenced sample consisted of T cells isolated from PBMCs. The receptors here all came from a human donor in good health.

The gene calls are TRBV7-9 and TRBJ2-7, with D possibly matching TRBD2 (6 bases). The CDR3 is 15 residues long. The germline V gene has CDR1 SEHNR and CDR2 FQNEAQ (reference sequence). V was clipped by 3 bases and J by 0 bases, with 12 bases between them. CDR3 region: CASSLRDDSSYEQYF. CDR3 nucleotide sequence: TGTGCCAGCAGCTTGCGGGACGACAGCTCCTACGAGCAGTACTTC.

J is TRBJ1-4 and V is TRBV5-1, with D perhaps TRBD1 (5 bases). V was pared by 6 bases and J by 7 bases, with 13 bases between. The germline gives CDR1 SGHRS, CDR2 YFSETQ. This CDR3 spans 13 amino acids. The CDR3 DNA follows: TGCGCCAGCAACTCAGGGAGGGGTGAAAAACTGTTTTTT. Its protein is CASNSGRGEKLFF.

This rearrangement joins TRBV10-3 to TRBJ2-5, with D possibly TRBD1 on 8 matching bases. Germline V gene sequence: CDR1 ENHRY, CDR2 SYGVKD. This CDR3 is built from 17 residues. Trimming removed 2 bases at V and 7 bases at J, with 23 bases between. CDR3 region: CAISEPLRQGRGGTQYF. DNA for the CDR3: TGTGCCATCAGTGAGCCCTTACGACAGGGGAGGGGGGGGACCCAGTACTTC.

Here the CDR3 DNA reads TGTGCCAGCAGCGTAGCACAGGGCTCTGGAAACACCATATATTTT. Protein sequence: CASSVAQGSGNTIYF. The rearrangement joins TRBV9 to TRBJ1-3; maybe TRBD1 (6 bases). The germline V gene has CDR1 SGDLS and CDR2 YYNGEE. V was pared by 0 bases and J by 0 bases, with 7 bases between. The CDR3 covers 15 residues.

The chain carries TRBV28 and TRBJ1-2; 8 bases match TRBD1. Germline V gene sequence: CDR1 MDHEN, CDR2 SYDVKM. V was pared by 2 bases and J by 1 base, with 0 bases of the junction left unmatched. This CDR3 has 14 residues. Here the CDR3 reads CASSLTGGNYGYTF. The DNA of the CDR3 is TGTGCCAGCAGTTTAACAGGGGGTAACTATGGCTACACCTTC.

This chain joins TRBV27 and TRBJ2-2; TRBD1 is a possible D gene (6 bases). CDR1 and CDR2 (germline): MNHEY, SMNVEV (reference sequence). The V gene lost 5 bases and the J gene lost 2 bases, with 12 bases spanning the gap. The CDR3 runs to 15 residues. The CDR3: CASSRRDINTGELFF. CDR3 sequence (DNA): TGTGCCAGCAGTCGCAGGGACATTAACACCGGGGAGCTGTTTTTT.

The chain has TRBV18 and TRBJ1-5; 11 nucleotides match TRBD1. CDR1 and CDR2 (germline): KGHSH, LQKENI. V dropped 8 bases and J dropped 5; count of bases not matched to a gene: 8. There are 15 residues in the CDR3. CDR3 bases: TGTGCCAGCGCCGGGACAGGGGGAGACGATCAGCCCCAGCATTTT. Protein product: CASAGTGGDDQPQHF.

The V call is TRBV12-5, the J call TRBJ2-5, with 9 bases aligning to TRBD1. The CDR3 spans 15 residues. V shed 1 base, J shed 2 bases, and the junction held 2 bases outside the gene matches. Germline CDR1 is LGHNT and CDR2 is FRNRAP. The CDR3 bases are TGTGCTAGTGGTTTGGGACAGGGGGTTCAAGAGACCCAGTACTTC. It specifies CASGLGQGVQETQYF. Full variable domain (rest looked up from reference TRBV12-5 and TRBJ2-5): DARVTQTPRHKVTEMGQEVTMRCQPILGHNTVFWYRQTMMQGLELLAYFRNRAPLDDSGMPKDRFSAEMPDATLATLKIQPSEPRDSAVYFCASGLGQGVQETQYFGPGTRLLVL.

The chain couples TRBV10-3 to TRBJ1-1; D is unresolved. Germline V gene sequence: CDR1 ENHRY, CDR2 SYGVKD. CDR3 size: 15 residues. V lost 4 bases to trimming and J lost 0 bases, with 12 bases between them. CDR3 protein: CAISARGGMNTEAFF. Written as DNA, the CDR3 is TGTGCCATCAGTGCACGAGGCGGTATGAACACTGAAGCTTTCTTT.

J is TRBJ2-7 and V is TRBV7-2; D remains ambiguous. This CDR3 is built from 14 residues. Germline CDR1 and CDR2: SGHTA and FQGNSA. V lost 3 bases to trimming and J lost 2 bases, with 11 bases between them. This CDR3 is CASSFAGGPYEQYF. The CDR3 DNA reads as TGTGCCAGCAGCTTTGCCGGCGGTCCCTACGAGCAGTACTTC.

V usage is TRBV4-1 and J usage is TRBJ2-3; TRBD2 matches at 11 bases. This CDR3 region has 18 residues. CDR1 is MGHRA and CDR2 is YSYEKL in the germline V gene. The V and J ends lost 0 bases and 2 bases, in that order; junction bases with no gene match: 7. CDR3 in amino acids: CASSQEAASGGNTDTQYF. CDR3 DNA: TGCGCCAGCAGCCAAGAGGCGGCTAGCGGGGGGAACACAGATACGCAGTATTTT.

The J gene is TRBJ2-6, the V gene TRBV30, with D tentatively TRBD1 (5 bases). The germline V and J ends were trimmed by 2 bases and 6 bases, with 11 bases remaining between them. This CDR3 spans 14 amino acids. From germline, CDR1 is GTSNPN and CDR2 SVGIG (reference sequence). The CDR3 DNA reads TGTGCCTGGAGTATCTCAGGGATGGCCAACGTCCTGACTTTC. It encodes CAWSISGMANVLTF.

This chain connects TRBV6-5 to TRBJ2-7, with D perhaps TRBD2 (6 bases). The CDR3 consists of 13 residues. The V gene's germline CDR1 is MNHEY and CDR2 SVGAGI. V dropped 6 bases and J dropped 7 bases, with 16 bases sitting between them. The CDR3 nucleotides read TGTGCCAGCAGCCGTAACCACGGGGGAGAGCAGTACTTC. Translation: CASSRNHGGEQYF.

V is TRBV5-6 and J is TRBJ2-7; a weak D match, TRBD2 (6 bases). Germline V CDR1 and CDR2: SGHDT, YYEEEE. Trimming stripped 2 bases from V and 9 bases from J, with 24 bases between. This CDR3 region has 16 residues. CDR3 sequence (DNA): TGTGCCAGCAGCTTTGGAGGGCGTGACGGCACAGGCGGGCAGTACTTC. This translates into CASSFGGRDGTGGQYF.

This chain uses TRBV6-5 with TRBJ1-5, with D maybe TRBD1 (6 bases). Germline V gene data show CDR1 as MNHEY and CDR2 as SVGAGI. The CDR3 is 14 residues long. Deletions cut 2 bases from V and 5 bases from J, with 10 bases between. CDR3 amino acids: CASSYQQGYQPQHF. In DNA, the CDR3 is TGTGCCAGCAGTTACCAACAGGGATATCAGCCCCAGCATTTT.

J is TRBJ2-1 and V is TRBV7-9, with D possibly matching TRBD2 (6 bases). The CDR3 loop spans 14 amino acids. The germline V and J ends were trimmed by 2 bases and 7 bases, with 12 bases remaining between them. Germline values: CDR1 SEHNR, CDR2 FQNEAQ (reference sequence). The DNA of the CDR3 is TGTGCCAGCAGCTTAAATATGGAGGGTAATGAGCAGTTCTTC. This codes for CASSLNMEGNEQFF.

The chain is built from TRBV6-1 and TRBJ2-5; 7 bases line up with TRBD2. V dropped 2 bases and J dropped 5; count of bases not matched to a gene: 8. The CDR3 sequence is 15 residues long. CDR1 MNHNS and CDR2 SASEGT come from the germline V gene. DNA for the CDR3: TGTGCCAGCAGTGAAAGCGGGACTCTTAGTGAGACCCAGTACTTC. Protein sequence: CASSESGTLSETQYF.

This clone has just one count. V usage is TRBV9 and J usage is TRBJ1-3, with a possible D match to TRBD1 (6 bases). Germline V gene sequence: CDR1 SGDLS, CDR2 YYNGEE. V lost 0 bases and J lost 7, with 14 bases in between. CDR3 length: 15 residues. CDR3 amino acids: CASSVGVRGQNTIYF. The CDR3 DNA sequence: TGTGCCAGCAGCGTAGGGGTCAGGGGTCAGAACACCATATATTTT.

The chain has TRBV5-5 and TRBJ2-7, with 7 bases that match TRBD1. The CDR3 covers 14 residues. Germline V gives CDR1 SGHKS, CDR2 YYEKEE (reference sequence). After removal of 4 bases from V and 5 bases from J, the junction contained 9 bases not matched to a gene. In DNA form, the CDR3 reads TGTGCCAGCAGCGACCGACAGGGTTTACACGAGCAGTACTTC. Protein product: CASSDRQGLHEQYF.

The chain is built from TRBV4-1 and TRBJ2-6; weak D call: TRBD1 (6 bases). V was trimmed by 4 bases and J by 0 bases, leaving 13 bases between them. Germline V gives CDR1 MGHRA, CDR2 YSYEKL. The CDR3 contains 17 residues. The CDR3 DNA sequence: TGCGCCAGCAGCCCCTTCGGACAGACCTCTGGGGCCAACGTCCTGACTTTC. Its protein is CASSPFGQTSGANVLTF.